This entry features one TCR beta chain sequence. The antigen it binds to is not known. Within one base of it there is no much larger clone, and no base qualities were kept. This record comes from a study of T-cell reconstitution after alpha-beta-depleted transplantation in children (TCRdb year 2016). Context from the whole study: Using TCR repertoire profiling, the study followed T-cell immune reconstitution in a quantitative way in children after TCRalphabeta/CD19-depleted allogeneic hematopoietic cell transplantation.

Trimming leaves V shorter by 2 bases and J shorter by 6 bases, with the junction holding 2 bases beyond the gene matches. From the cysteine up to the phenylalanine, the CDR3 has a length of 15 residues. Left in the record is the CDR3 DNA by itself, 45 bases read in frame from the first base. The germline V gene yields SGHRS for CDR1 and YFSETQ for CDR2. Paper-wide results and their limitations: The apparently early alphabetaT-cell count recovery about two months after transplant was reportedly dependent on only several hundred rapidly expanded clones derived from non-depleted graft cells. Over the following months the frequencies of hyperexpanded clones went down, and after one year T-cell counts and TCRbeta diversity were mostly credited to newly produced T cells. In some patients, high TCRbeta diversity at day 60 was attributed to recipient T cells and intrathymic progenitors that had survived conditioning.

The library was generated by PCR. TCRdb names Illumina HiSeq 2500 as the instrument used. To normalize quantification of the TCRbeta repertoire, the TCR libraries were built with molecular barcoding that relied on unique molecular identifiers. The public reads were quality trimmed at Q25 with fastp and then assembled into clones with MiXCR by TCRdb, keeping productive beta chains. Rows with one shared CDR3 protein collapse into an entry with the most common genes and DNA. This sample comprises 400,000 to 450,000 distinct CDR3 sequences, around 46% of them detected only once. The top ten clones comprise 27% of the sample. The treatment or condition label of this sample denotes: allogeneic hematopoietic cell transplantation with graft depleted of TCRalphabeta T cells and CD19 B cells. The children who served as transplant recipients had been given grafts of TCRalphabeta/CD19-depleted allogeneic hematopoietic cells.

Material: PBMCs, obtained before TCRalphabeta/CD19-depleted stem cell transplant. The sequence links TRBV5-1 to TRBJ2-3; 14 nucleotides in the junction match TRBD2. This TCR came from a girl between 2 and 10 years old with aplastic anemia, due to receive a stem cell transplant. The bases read TGCGCCAGCAGCTTTGGGACTAGCGGGAGCGATACGCAGTATTTT. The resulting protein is CASSFGTSGSDTQYF.